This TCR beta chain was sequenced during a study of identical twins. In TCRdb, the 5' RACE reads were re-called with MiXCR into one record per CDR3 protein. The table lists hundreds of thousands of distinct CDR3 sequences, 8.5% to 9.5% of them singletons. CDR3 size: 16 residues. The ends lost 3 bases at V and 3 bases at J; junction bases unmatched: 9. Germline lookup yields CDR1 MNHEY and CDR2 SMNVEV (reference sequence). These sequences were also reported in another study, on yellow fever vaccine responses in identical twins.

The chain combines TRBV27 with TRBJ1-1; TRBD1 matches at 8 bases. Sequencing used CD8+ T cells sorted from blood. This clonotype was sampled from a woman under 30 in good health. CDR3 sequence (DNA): TGTGCCAGCAGTTTCCGGACAGGGCGAGAGGACACTGAAGCTTTCTTT. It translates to CASSFRTGREDTEAFF.